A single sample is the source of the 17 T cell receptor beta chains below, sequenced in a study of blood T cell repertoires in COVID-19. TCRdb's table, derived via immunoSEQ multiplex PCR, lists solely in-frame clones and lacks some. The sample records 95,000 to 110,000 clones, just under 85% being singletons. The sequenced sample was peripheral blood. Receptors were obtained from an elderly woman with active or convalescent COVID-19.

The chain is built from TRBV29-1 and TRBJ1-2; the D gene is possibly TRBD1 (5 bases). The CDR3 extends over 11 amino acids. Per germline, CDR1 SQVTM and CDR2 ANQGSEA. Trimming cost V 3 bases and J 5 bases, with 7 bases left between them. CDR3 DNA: TGCAGCGTTGACAGGACATATGGCTACACCTTC. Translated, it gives CSVDRTYGYTF.

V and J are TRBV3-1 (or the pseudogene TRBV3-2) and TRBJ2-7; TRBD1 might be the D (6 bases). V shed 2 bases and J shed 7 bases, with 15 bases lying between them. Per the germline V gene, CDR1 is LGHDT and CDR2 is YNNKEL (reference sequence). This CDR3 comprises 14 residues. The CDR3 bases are TGTGCCAGCAGCCAAAAACAGGGTGTTGGTGAGCAGTACTTC. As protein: CASSQKQGVGEQYF.

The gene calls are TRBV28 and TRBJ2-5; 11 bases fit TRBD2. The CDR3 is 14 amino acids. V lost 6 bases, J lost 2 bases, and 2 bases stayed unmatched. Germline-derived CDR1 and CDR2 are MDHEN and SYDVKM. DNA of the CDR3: TGTGCCAGCAGCCTAGCGGGGGGACAAGAGACCCAGTACTTC. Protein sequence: CASSLAGGQETQYF.

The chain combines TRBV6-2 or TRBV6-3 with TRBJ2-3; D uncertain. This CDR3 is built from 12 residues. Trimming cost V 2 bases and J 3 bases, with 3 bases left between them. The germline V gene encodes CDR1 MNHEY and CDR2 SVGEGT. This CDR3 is CASSYPTDTQYF. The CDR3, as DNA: TGTGCCAGCAGTTACCCTACAGATACGCAGTATTTT.

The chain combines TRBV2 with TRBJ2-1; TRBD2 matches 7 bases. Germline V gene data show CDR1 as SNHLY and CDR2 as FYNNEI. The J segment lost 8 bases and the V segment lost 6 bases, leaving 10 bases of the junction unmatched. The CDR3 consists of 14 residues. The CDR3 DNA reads TGTGCCAGCAGGCGAAGGGGAGGGTTCGATGAGCAGTTCTTC. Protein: CASRRRGGFDEQFF.

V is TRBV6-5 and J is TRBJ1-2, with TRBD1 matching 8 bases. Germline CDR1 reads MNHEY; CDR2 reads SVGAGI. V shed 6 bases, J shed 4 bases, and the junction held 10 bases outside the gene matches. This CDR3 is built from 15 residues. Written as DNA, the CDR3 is TGTGCCAGCAGCCGAGGACAGGGAGTGACCTATGGCTACACCTTC. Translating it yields CASSRGQGVTYGYTF.

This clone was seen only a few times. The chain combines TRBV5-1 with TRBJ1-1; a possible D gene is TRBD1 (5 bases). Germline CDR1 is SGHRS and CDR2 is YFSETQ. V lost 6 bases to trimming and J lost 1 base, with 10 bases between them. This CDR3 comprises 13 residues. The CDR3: CASTLGGNTEAFF. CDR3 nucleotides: TGCGCCAGCACGTTGGGGGGGAACACTGAAGCTTTCTTT. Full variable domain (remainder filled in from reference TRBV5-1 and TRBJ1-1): KAGVTQTPRYLIKTRGQQVTLSCSPISGHRSVSWYQQTPGQGLQFLFEYFSETQRNKGNFPGRFSGRQFSNSRSEMNVSTLELGDSALYLCASTLGGNTEAFFGQGTRLTVV.

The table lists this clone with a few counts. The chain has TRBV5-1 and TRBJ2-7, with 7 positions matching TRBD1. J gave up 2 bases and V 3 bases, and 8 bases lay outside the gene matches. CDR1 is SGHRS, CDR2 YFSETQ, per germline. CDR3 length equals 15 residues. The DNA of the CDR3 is TGCGCCAGCAGCTCGTGGGACAGAATAACCTACGAGCAGTACTTC. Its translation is CASSSWDRITYEQYF. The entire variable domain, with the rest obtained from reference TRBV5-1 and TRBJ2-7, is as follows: KAGVTQTPRYLIKTRGQQVTLSCSPISGHRSVSWYQQTPGQGLQFLFEYFSETQRNKGNFPGRFSGRQFSNSRSEMNVSTLELGDSALYLCASSSWDRITYEQYFGPGTRLTVT.

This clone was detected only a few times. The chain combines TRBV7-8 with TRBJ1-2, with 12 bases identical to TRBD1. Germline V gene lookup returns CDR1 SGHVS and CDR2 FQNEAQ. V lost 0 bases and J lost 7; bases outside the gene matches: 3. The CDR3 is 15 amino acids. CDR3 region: CASSLAGGQGAGYTF. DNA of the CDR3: TGTGCCAGCAGCTTAGCAGGGGGACAGGGGGCTGGCTACACCTTC.

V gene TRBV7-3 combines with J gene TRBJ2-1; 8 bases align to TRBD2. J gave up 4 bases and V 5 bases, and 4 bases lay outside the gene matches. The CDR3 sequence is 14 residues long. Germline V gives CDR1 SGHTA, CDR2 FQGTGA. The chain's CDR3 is CASSRRGGYNEQFF. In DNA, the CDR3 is TGTGCCAGCAGCCGGCGCGGGGGGTACAATGAGCAGTTCTTC.

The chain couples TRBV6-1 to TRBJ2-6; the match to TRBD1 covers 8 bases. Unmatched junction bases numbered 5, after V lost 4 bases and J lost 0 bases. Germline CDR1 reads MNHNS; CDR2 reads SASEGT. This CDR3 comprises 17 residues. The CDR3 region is CASSAGTGLSGANVLTF. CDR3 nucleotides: TGTGCCAGCAGTGCCGGGACAGGTCTCTCTGGGGCCAACGTCCTGACTTTC.

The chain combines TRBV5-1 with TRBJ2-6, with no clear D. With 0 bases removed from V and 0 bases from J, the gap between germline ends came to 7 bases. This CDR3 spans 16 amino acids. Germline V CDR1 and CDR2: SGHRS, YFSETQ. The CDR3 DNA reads TGCGCCAGCAGCTTGGCCGTCCTCTCTGGGGCCAACGTCCTGACTTTC. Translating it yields CASSLAVLSGANVLTF.

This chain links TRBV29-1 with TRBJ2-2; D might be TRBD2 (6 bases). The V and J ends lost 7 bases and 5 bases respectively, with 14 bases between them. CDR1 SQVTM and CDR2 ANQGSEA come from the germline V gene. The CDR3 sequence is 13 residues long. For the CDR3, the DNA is TGCAGCGCCAGGGAGGAAGGGACCGGGGAGCTGTTTTTT. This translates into CSAREEGTGELFF.

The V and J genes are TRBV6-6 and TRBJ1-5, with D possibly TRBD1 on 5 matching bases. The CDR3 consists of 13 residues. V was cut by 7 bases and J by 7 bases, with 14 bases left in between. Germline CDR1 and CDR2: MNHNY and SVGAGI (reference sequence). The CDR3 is CASTETGAQPQHF. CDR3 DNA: TGTGCCAGCACCGAAACAGGAGCGCAGCCCCAGCATTTT.

This CDR3 reads CASSPGQDQNIQYF. CDR3 in DNA: TGTGCCAGCTCACCAGGACAGGATCAAAACATTCAGTACTTC. The V gene is TRBV18, the J gene TRBJ2-4, with 7 bases that match TRBD1. Germline lookup yields CDR1 KGHSH and CDR2 LQKENI. The CDR3 consists of 14 residues. After removal of 2 bases from V and 5 bases from J, the junction contained 3 bases not matched to a gene. The full variable domain, in which reference TRBV18 and TRBJ2-4 provide the parts outside the CDR3, is NAGVMQNPRHLVRRRGQEARLRCSPMKGHSHVYWYRQLPEEGLKFMVYLQKENIIDESGMPKERFSAEFPKEGPSILRIQQVVRGDSAAYFCASSPGQDQNIQYFGAGTRLSVL.

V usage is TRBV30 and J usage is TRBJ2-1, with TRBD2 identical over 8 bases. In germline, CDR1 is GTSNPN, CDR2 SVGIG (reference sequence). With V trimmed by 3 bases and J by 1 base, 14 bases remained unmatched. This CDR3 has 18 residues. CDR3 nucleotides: TGTGCCTGGAGCCTTAGATTGTTAGCGGGGAGGTCCTACAATGAGCAGTTCTTC. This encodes CAWSLRLLAGRSYNEQFF.

The CDR3 DNA is TGTGCCAGTAGTCCCTTAAGGCGGGAGGGCCCATCGGGTAATGAGCAGTTCTTC. This translates into CASSPLRREGPSGNEQFF. This chain uses TRBV19 with TRBJ2-1; TRBD2 matches at 9 bases. J was trimmed by 7 bases and V by 5 bases; bases with no gene match: 18. The V gene's germline CDR1 is LNHDA and CDR2 SQIVND (reference sequence). This CDR3 is built from 18 residues.